The 23 T cell receptor beta chains below were found in one sample sequenced in a study of blood T cell repertoires in COVID-19. The repertoire was sequenced with immunoSEQ multiplex PCR; TCRdb's copy has only in-frame clones and lacks some. Among some 160,000 clones listed, about 77% were seen once. Sequenced sample: peripheral blood. All receptors derive from a man in his 60s with acute or convalescent COVID-19.

V is TRBV28 and J is TRBJ2-7, with a weak D call TRBD1 (6 bases). There are 14 residues in the CDR3. CDR1 and CDR2 from the germline V gene are MDHEN and SYDVKM. Trimming took 1 base from V and 6 from J, leaving 13 bases between them. In nucleotides, the CDR3 is TGTGCCAGCAGTTTATTAGGCAGGGGTTTCGAGCAGTACTTC. Amino acid sequence: CASSLLGRGFEQYF.

The chain employs TRBV19 and TRBJ2-5, with D perhaps TRBD2 (6 bases). CDR1 and CDR2 (germline): LNHDA, SQIVND (reference sequence). There are 16 residues in the CDR3. V was clipped by 3 bases and J by 0 bases, with 14 bases between them. The CDR3: CASSMEGAGNQETQYF. The CDR3 DNA reads as TGTGCCAGTAGTATGGAAGGGGCGGGGAACCAAGAGACCCAGTACTTC.

The CDR3 region is CASIGTSGRTNNEQFF. The CDR3 DNA reads as TGTGCCAGCATCGGAACTAGCGGGAGGACCAACAATGAGCAGTTCTTC. The chain recombines TRBV10-3 with TRBJ2-1; 12 bases map to TRBD2. Per the germline V gene, CDR1 is ENHRY and CDR2 is SYGVKD. The CDR3 extends over 16 amino acids. V trimming: 10 bases; J trimming: 5 bases; junction bases outside the gene matches: 12.

The chain couples TRBV5-1 to TRBJ2-2, with 12 nucleotides matching TRBD2. The CDR3 contains 17 residues. The V gene end was trimmed by 4 bases and the J gene end by 6 bases; junction bases not matched to a gene: 10. The germline V gene encodes CDR1 SGHRS and CDR2 YFSETQ. The CDR3 is CASSNRLAGVRAGELFF. As DNA, the CDR3 is TGCGCCAGCAGCAACAGACTAGCGGGAGTGCGAGCCGGGGAGCTGTTTTTT.

The chain recombines TRBV5-4 with TRBJ2-7; 8 bases fit TRBD1. The V segment lost 4 bases and the J segment 0 bases; nucleotides outside the gene matches: 6. Germline CDR1 SGHNT, CDR2 YYREEE (reference sequence). The CDR3 runs to 15 residues. The CDR3 spells CASSRSGGGSYEQYF. CDR3 coding DNA: TGTGCCAGCAGCCGCTCAGGGGGCGGCTCCTACGAGCAGTACTTC.

The rearrangement links TRBV6-5 to TRBJ1-1, with D possibly TRBD1 on 5 matching bases. The CDR3 consists of 11 residues. The V end lost 4 bases, the J end lost 6 bases, and 6 bases lay between the germline ends. Germline CDR1 and CDR2: MNHEY and SVGAGI. The CDR3 sequence is CASSSGPEAFF. As DNA, the CDR3 is TGTGCCAGCAGTTCAGGGCCTGAAGCTTTCTTT.

The rearrangement links TRBV5-5 to TRBJ1-4, with D maybe TRBD1 (6 bases). The CDR3 consists of 15 residues. Germline assignment: CDR1 SGHKS and CDR2 YYEKEE (reference sequence). The V gene lost 3 bases and the J gene lost 7 bases, with 16 bases spanning the gap. The CDR3 loop is CASSSPRGWGEKLFF. For the CDR3, the DNA is TGTGCCAGCAGCTCACCCAGGGGTTGGGGTGAAAAACTGTTTTTT. Full variable domain (outside the CDR3, taken from reference TRBV5-5 and TRBJ1-4): DAGVTQSPTHLIKTRGQQVTLRCSPISGHKSVSWYQQVLGQGPQFIFQYYEKEERGRGNFPDRFSARQFPNYSSELNVNALLLGDSALYLCASSSPRGWGEKLFFGSGTQLSVL.

This chain joins TRBV2 and TRBJ2-1; 9 bases are shared with TRBD2. This CDR3 is built from 16 residues. Germline V CDR1 and CDR2: SNHLY, FYNNEI. The junction had 5 bases not matched to a gene; V was cut back by 0 bases and J by 5 bases. CDR3 nucleotides: TGTGCCAGCAGTGAAGCTCAACTAGCGGGCCACAATGAGCAGTTCTTC. This encodes CASSEAQLAGHNEQFF. The complete variable domain, with remaining parts taken from reference TRBV2 and TRBJ2-1, reads EPEVTQTPSHQVTQMGQEVILRCVPISNHLYFYWYRQILGQKVEFLVSFYNNEISEKSEIFDDQFSVERPDGSNFTLKIRSTKLEDSAMYFCASSEAQLAGHNEQFFGPGTRLTVL.

This sequence joins TRBV4-2 and TRBJ2-1; 8 nucleotides match TRBD2. The V gene end was trimmed by 4 bases and the J gene end by 4 bases; junction bases not matched to a gene: 9. From germline, CDR1 is LGHNA and CDR2 YNFKEQ. There are 16 residues in the CDR3. The CDR3 here is CASSPRTSGYYNEQFF. In DNA form, the CDR3 reads TGTGCCAGCAGCCCCCGAACTAGCGGATATTACAATGAGCAGTTCTTC.

The rearrangement uses TRBV19 and TRBJ2-5; TRBD1 is a possible D gene (5 bases). V lost 6 bases and J lost 2, with 13 bases in between. Germline-derived CDR1 and CDR2 are LNHDA and SQIVND (reference sequence). This CDR3 contains 14 residues. The CDR3 sequence: CASSLTVMQETQYF. The CDR3 nucleotides read TGTGCCAGTAGCTTGACAGTAATGCAAGAGACCCAGTACTTC.

V usage is TRBV11-2 and J usage is TRBJ1-2, with 7 bases that match TRBD1. With 1 base clipped from V and 4 bases from J, the junction kept 6 bases outside the gene matches. The CDR3 contains 15 residues. Germline CDR1 SGHAT, CDR2 FQNNGV. The chain's CDR3 is CASSLVQGGGYGYTF. Here the CDR3 DNA reads TGTGCCAGCAGCTTAGTCCAGGGGGGCGGCTATGGCTACACCTTC.

The chain couples TRBV27 to TRBJ2-3; 12 nucleotides align to TRBD2. V lost 4 bases and J lost 0; bases outside the gene matches: 2. The CDR3 consists of 16 residues. Germline V gives CDR1 MNHEY, CDR2 SMNVEV (reference sequence). The CDR3 coding sequence is TGTGCCAGCAGTTACCTAGCGGGAGGGAGCACAGATACGCAGTATTTT. Translation gives CASSYLAGGSTDTQYF.

This CDR3 is CASSLAGAVGRSTQYF. In DNA, the CDR3 is TGTGCCAGCAGCTTGGCTGGAGCGGTTGGAAGATCGACGCAGTATTTT. The rearrangement uses TRBV5-5 and TRBJ2-3, with D tentatively TRBD2 (5 bases). Germline V gene lookup returns CDR1 SGHKS and CDR2 YYEKEE (reference sequence). CDR3 size: 16 residues. Trimming shortened V by 0 bases and J by 9 bases, and 20 bases separated the two germline ends. Supplemented by reference TRBV5-5 and TRBJ2-3, the full variable domain reads DAGVTQSPTHLIKTRGQQVTLRCSPISGHKSVSWYQQVLGQGPQFIFQYYEKEERGRGNFPDRFSARQFPNYSSELNVNALLLGDSALYLCASSLAGAVGRSTQYFGPGTRLTVL.

The sample holds a few counts of this clone. This sequence joins TRBV19 and TRBJ2-2; D remains unclear. CDR3 length: 14 residues. From germline, CDR1 is LNHDA and CDR2 SQIVND (reference sequence). Between the trimmed V and J ends, which lost 3 bases and 1 base, there was a span of 6 bases. As DNA, the CDR3 is TGTGCCAGTAGTATTAGTGAGAACACCGGGGAGCTGTTTTTT. Translating it yields CASSISENTGELFF.

The chain has TRBV6-5 and TRBJ2-5, with 9 bases lining up with TRBD1. Germline assignment: CDR1 MNHEY and CDR2 SVGAGI. V was clipped by 5 bases and J by 5 bases; unmatched bases: 9. CDR3 size: 15 residues. In nucleotides, the CDR3 is TGTGCCAGCAGTCTTCTGACAGGGGGAGGGGAGACCCAGTACTTC. This encodes CASSLLTGGGETQYF.

This clone was counted a single time. This rearrangement joins TRBV19 to TRBJ2-1, with TRBD2 matching over 8 bases. With V trimmed by 1 base and J by 6 bases, 2 bases remained unmatched. Germline assignment: CDR1 LNHDA and CDR2 SQIVND (reference sequence). The CDR3 spans 14 residues. The CDR3 DNA sequence: TGTGCCAGTAGTATAGCGGGAGGGCTCAATGAGCAGTTCTTC. This codes for CASSIAGGLNEQFF.

This rearrangement joins TRBV5-1 to TRBJ2-3; D is undetermined. Trimming left V 4 bases short and J 5 bases short, with 8 bases between. CDR3 length equals 12 residues. Germline V gene sequence: CDR1 SGHRS, CDR2 YFSETQ. CDR3 DNA sequence: TGCGCCAGCAGCCCCACGGGAGATACGCAGTATTTT. Its protein product is CASSPTGDTQYF.

The V call is TRBV5-1, the J call TRBJ2-7; 10 positions match TRBD2. Losses at the gene ends were 0 bases for V and 3 bases for J; bases not matched to a gene: 15. This CDR3 has 19 amino acids. The germline V gene encodes CDR1 SGHRS and CDR2 YFSETQ. The CDR3 loop reads CASSLAPRTSGPRGYEQYF. The CDR3 region has the DNA TGCGCCAGCAGCTTGGCCCCCAGGACTAGCGGCCCCCGGGGCTACGAGCAGTACTTC.

CDR3 nucleotide sequence: TGTGCCAGCAGCTTAAGGGGACTAGCGGGACCTAACACCGGGGAGCTGTTTTTT. This codes for CASSLRGLAGPNTGELFF. V gene TRBV7-9 combines with J gene TRBJ2-2; 13 nucleotides match TRBD2. The V and J ends lost 2 bases and 2 bases, in that order; junction bases with no gene match: 5. In germline, CDR1 is SEHNR, CDR2 FQNEAQ (reference sequence). This CDR3 spans 18 amino acids.

The CDR3: CASSQDPGANYGYTF. For the CDR3, the DNA is TGCGCCAGCAGCCAAGATCCCGGGGCTAACTATGGCTACACCTTC. This chain uses TRBV4-1 with TRBJ1-2; no clear D gene. V lost 0 bases and J 0 bases, leaving 8 bases between the germline ends. CDR1 MGHRA and CDR2 YSYEKL come from the germline V gene. This CDR3 has 15 amino acids.

The chain joins TRBV6-5 to TRBJ1-5; D remains ambiguous. Germline assignment: CDR1 MNHEY and CDR2 SVGAGI. This CDR3 contains 15 residues. Trimming pared 8 bases from V and 0 bases from J, leaving 14 bases between. The CDR3: CASLVDIYSNQPQHF. As DNA, the CDR3 is TGTGCCAGCCTTGTTGACATCTATAGCAATCAGCCCCAGCATTTT.

V is TRBV6-5 and J is TRBJ2-7; 9 bases fit TRBD1. The CDR3 is 14 residues long. V lost 9 bases to trimming and J lost 5 bases; unmatched junction nucleotides: 11. The germline V gene has CDR1 MNHEY and CDR2 SVGAGI. CDR3 nucleotides: TGTGCCAGGGATTTACAGGGGGCAAATCACGAGCAGTACTTC. Its protein product is CARDLQGANHEQYF.

The chain joins TRBV19 to TRBJ1-1; D call uncertain. The ends were cut back, 0 bases at V and 1 base at J, with 12 bases in the middle. The CDR3 loop spans 16 amino acids. The V gene's germline CDR1 is LNHDA and CDR2 SQIVND (reference sequence). The CDR3 DNA sequence: TGTGCCAGTAGTATAGATCCTAGAGCAGCGAACACTGAAGCTTTCTTT. Encoded protein: CASSIDPRAANTEAFF.